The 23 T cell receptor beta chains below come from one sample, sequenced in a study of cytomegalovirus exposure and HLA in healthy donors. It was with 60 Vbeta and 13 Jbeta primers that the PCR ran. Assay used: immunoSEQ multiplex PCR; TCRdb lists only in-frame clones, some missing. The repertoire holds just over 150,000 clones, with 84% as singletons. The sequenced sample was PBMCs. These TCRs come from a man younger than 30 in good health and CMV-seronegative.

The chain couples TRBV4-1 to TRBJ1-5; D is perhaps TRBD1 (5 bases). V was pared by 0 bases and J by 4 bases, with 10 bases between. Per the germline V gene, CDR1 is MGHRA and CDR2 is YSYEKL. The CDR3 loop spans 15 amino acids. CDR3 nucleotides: TGCGCCAGCAGCCAAGATCCGACAGTTAATCAGCCCCAGCATTTT. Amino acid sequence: CASSQDPTVNQPQHF.

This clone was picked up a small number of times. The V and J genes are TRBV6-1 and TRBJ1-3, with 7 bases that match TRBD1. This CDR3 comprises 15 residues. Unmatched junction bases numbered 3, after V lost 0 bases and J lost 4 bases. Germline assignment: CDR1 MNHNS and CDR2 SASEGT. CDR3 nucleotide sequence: TGTGCCAGCAGTGAAGCTACAGGGGACGGAAACACCATATATTTT. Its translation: CASSEATGDGNTIYF.

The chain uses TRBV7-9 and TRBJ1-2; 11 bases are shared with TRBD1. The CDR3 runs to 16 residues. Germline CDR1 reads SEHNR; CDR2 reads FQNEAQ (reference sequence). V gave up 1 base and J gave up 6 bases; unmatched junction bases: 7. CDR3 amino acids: CASSLGLRDRGDGYTF. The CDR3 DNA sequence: TGTGCCAGCAGCTTAGGCCTTCGGGACAGGGGGGATGGCTACACCTTC.

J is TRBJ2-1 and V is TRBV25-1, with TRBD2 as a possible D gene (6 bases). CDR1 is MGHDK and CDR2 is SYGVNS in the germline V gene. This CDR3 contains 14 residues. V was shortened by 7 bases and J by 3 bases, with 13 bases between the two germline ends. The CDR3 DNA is TGTGCCAGCACCGGGACTCCAATCTACAATGAGCAGTTCTTC. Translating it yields CASTGTPIYNEQFF.

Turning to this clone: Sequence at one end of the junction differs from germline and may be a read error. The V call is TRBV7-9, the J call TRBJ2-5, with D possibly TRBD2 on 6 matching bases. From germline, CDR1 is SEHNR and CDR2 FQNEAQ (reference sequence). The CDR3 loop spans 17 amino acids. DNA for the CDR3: TGTTCCAGCAGCTCCCCGAGGTGGAGGGAGGTTCAAGAGACCCAGTACTTC. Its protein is CSSSSPRWREVQETQYF. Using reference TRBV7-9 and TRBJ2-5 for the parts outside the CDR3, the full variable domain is DTGVSQNPRHKITKRGQNVTFRCDPISEHNRLYWYRQTLGQGPEFLTYFQNEAQLEKSRLLSDRFSAERPKGSFSTLEIQRTEQGDSAMYLCSSSSPRWREVQETQYFGPGTRLLVL.

CDR3 DNA sequence: TGTGCCGGGGGACTAGCGGGAATTTACGAGCAGTACTTC. It yields the protein CAGGLAGIYEQYF. The chain links TRBV2 to TRBJ2-7, with 13 bases that match TRBD2. CDR3 length: 13 residues. Germline values: CDR1 SNHLY, CDR2 FYNNEI. The V and J ends lost 11 bases and 4 bases, in that order; junction bases with no gene match: 5.

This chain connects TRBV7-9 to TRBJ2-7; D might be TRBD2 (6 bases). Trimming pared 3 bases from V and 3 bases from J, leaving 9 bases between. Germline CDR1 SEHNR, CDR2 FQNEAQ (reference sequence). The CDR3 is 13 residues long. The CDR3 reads CASSFPTSYEQYF. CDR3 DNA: TGTGCCAGCAGCTTCCCGACTAGCTACGAGCAGTACTTC.

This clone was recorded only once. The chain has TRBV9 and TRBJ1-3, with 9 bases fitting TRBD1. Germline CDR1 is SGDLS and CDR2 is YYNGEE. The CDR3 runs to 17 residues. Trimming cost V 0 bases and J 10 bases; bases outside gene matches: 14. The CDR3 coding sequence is TGTGCCAGCAGCGTAGGAATGGGGGGACAGGGACTAAAGACCATATATTTT. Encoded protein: CASSVGMGGQGLKTIYF.

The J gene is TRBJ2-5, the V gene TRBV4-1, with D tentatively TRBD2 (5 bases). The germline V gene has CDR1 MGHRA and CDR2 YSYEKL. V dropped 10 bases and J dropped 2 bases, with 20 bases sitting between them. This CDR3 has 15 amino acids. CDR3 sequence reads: CATSPAGVIQETQYF. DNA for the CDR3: TGCGCCACCTCTCCGGCCGGGGTGATACAAGAGACCCAGTACTTC.

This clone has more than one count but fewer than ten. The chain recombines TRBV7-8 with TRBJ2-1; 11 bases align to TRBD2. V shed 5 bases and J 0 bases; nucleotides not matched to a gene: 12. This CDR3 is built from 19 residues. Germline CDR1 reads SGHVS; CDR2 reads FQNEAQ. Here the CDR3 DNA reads TGTGCCAGCAGCCGAGCGACTAGCGGGGACCTCAGCTCCTACAATGAGCAGTTCTTC. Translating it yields CASSRATSGDLSSYNEQFF. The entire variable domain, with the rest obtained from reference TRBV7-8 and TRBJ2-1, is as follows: GAGVSQSPRYKVAKRGQDVALRCDPISGHVSLFWYQQALGQGPEFLTYFQNEAQLDKSGLPSDRFFAERPEGSVSTLKIQRTQQEDSAVYLCASSRATSGDLSSYNEQFFGPGTRLTVL.

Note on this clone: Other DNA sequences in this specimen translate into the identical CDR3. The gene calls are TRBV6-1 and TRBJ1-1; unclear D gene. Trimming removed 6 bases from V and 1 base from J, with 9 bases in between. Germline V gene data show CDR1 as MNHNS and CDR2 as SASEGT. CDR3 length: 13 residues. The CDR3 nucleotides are TGTGCCAGCAGCCGCCAGGAGAACACTGAAGCTTTCTTT. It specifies CASSRQENTEAFF.

DNA for the CDR3: TGTGCCAGCAGCTTCGGACAGGCGATAGATGGCTACACCTTC. Amino acids: CASSFGQAIDGYTF. The chain has TRBV5-6 and TRBJ1-2, with TRBD1 matching over 7 bases. In germline, CDR1 is SGHDT, CDR2 YYEEEE. V shed 2 bases, J shed 6 bases, and the junction held 7 bases outside the gene matches. CDR3 size: 14 residues.

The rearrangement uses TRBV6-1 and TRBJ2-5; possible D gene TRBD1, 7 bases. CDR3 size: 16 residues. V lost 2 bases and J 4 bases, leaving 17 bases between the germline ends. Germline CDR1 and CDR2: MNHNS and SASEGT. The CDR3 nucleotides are TGTGCCAGCAGTGAATCTGCAGGGGGAGGATCAGAGACCCAGTACTTC. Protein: CASSESAGGGSETQYF.

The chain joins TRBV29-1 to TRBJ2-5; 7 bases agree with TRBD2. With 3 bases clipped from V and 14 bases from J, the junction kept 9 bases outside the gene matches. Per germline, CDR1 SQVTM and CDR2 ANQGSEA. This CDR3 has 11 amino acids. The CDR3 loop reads CSVEAGVELYF. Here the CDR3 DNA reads TGCAGCGTTGAGGCGGGGGTGGAGCTTTACTTC. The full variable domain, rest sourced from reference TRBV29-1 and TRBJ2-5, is SAVISQKPSRDICQRGTSLTIQCQVDSQVTMMFWYRQQPGQSLTLIATANQGSEATYESGFVIDKFPISRPNLTFSTLTVSNMSPEDSSIYLCSVEAGVELYFGPGTRLLVL.

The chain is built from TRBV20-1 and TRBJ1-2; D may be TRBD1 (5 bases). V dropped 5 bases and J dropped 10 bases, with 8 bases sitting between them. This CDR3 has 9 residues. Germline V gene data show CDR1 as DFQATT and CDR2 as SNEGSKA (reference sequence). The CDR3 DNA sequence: TGCAGTGCTCCGGACATCTACACCTTC. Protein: CSAPDIYTF.

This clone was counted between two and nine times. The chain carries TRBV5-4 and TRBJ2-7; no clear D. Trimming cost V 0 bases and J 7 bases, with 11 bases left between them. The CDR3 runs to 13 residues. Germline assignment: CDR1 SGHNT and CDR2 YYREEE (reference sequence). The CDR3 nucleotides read TGTGCCAGCAGCTTGGTACGAGCCTCAGAGCAGTACTTC. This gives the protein CASSLVRASEQYF.

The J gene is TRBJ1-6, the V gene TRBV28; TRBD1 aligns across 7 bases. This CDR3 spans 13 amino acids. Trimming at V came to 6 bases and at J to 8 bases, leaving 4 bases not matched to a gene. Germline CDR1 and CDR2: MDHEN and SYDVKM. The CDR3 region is CASRPGQYSPLHF. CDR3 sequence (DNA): TGTGCCAGCAGGCCGGGACAGTATTCACCCCTCCACTTT.

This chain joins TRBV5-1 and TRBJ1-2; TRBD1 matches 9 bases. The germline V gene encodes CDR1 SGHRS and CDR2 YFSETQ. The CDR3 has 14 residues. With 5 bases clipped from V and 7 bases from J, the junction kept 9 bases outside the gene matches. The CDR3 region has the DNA TGCGCCAGCAGTTGGGGGGGACAGGGAAGTGGCTACACCTTC. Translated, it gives CASSWGGQGSGYTF.

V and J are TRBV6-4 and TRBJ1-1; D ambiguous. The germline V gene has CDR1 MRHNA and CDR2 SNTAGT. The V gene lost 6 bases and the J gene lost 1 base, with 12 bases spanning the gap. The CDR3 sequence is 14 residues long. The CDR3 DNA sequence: TGTGCCAGCAGCCCTTCCGGGGAGAACACTGAAGCTTTCTTT. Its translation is CASSPSGENTEAFF.

CDR3 sequence reads: CASSDSGGSIYEQYF. CDR3 bases: TGTGCCAGCAGTGATTCGGGTGGGTCAATCTACGAGCAGTACTTC. The chain combines TRBV6-4 with TRBJ2-7; D not resolved. Germline lookup yields CDR1 MRHNA and CDR2 SNTAGT. V was trimmed by 3 bases and J by 3 bases, leaving 15 bases between them. The CDR3 consists of 15 residues.

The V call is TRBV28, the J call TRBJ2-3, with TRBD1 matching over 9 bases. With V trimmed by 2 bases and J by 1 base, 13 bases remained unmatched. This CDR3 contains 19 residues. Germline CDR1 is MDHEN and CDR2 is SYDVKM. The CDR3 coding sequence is TGTGCCAGCAGTTTAGACGGGATCCCCTGGACAGGGGGCACAGATACGCAGTATTTT. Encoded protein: CASSLDGIPWTGGTDTQYF.

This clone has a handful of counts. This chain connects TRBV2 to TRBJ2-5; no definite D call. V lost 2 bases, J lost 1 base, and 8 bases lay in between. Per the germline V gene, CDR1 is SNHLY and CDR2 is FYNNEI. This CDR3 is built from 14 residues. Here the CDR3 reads CASSEREFQETQYF. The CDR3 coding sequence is TGTGCCAGCAGTGAACGTGAGTTCCAAGAGACCCAGTACTTC.

The CDR3 bases are TGTGCCAGCAGCGTAGGCGGGAGGATACAAGAGACCCAGTACTTC. Its protein is CASSVGGRIQETQYF. The rearrangement joins TRBV9 to TRBJ2-5; 8 bases line up with TRBD2. CDR1 and CDR2 from the germline V gene are SGDLS and YYNGEE. The CDR3 runs 15 residues. The ends lost 0 bases at V and 2 bases at J; junction bases unmatched: 3.